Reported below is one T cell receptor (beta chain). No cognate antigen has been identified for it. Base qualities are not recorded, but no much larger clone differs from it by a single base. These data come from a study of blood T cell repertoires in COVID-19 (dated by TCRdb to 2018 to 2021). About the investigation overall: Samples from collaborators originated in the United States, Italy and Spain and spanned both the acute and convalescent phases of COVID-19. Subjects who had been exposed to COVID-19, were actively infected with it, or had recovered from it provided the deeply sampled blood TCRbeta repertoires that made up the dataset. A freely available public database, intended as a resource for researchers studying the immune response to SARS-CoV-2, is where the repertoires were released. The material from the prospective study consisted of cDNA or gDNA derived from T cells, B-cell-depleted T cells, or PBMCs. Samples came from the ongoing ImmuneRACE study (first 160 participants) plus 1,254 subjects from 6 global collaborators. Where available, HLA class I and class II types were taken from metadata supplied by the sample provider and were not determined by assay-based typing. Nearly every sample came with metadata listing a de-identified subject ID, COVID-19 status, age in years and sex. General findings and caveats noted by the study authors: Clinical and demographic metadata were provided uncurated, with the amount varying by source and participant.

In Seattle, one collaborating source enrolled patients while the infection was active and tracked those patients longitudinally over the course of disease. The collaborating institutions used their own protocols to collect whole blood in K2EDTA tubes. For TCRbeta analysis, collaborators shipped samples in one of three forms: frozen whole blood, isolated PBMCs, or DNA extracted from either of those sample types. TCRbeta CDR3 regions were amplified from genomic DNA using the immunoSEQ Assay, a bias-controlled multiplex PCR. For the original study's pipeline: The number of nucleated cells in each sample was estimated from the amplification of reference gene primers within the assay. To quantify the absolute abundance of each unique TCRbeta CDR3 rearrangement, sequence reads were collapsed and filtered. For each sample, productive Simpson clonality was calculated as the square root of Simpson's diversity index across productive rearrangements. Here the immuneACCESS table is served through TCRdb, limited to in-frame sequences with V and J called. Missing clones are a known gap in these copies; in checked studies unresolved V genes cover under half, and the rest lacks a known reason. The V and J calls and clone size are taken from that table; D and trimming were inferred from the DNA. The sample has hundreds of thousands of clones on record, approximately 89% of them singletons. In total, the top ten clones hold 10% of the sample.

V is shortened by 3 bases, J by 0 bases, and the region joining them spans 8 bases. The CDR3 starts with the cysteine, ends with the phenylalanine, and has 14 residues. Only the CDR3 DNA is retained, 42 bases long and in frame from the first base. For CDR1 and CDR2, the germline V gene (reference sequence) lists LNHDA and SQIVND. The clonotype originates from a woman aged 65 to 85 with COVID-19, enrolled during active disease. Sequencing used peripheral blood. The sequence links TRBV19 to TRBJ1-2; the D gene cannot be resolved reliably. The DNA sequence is TGTGCCAGTAGTATGGAGTTAGCTAACTATGGCTACACCTTC. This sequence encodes CASSMELANYGYTF.